A selection of T cell receptor beta chains follows, all from one sample in a study of blood T cell repertoires in COVID-19. Clones were read by immunoSEQ multiplex PCR, and TCRdb kept only the in-frame ones, dropping some. Here the sample spans over 100,000 clones, 75% to 85% being singletons. The sample taken for sequencing was peripheral blood. Every receptor here comes from a human donor in a cohort sampled during active COVID-19. Each CDR3 is given with its conserved first and last residue. D genes are given only for firm matches. A clone size is listed for some rows: how often the clone was seen (once, few, many), or a class if it is expanded.

CDR3nt,CDR3aa,j_gene,abundance,d_gene,v_gene
TGTGCCAGTAGTATTGACCAAGACTCTGAAGCTTTCTTT,CASSIDQDSEAFF,TRBJ1-1,-,-,TRBV19
TGTGCCAGCAGCGGGCCAGGGGGCCGGGAGACCCAGTACTTC,CASSGPGGRETQYF,TRBJ2-5,-,TRBD1,TRBV6-5
TGCGCCAGCAGCCAAGATCTTTGGGGGCGCGACACTGAAGCTTTCTTT,CASSQDLWGRDTEAFF,TRBJ1-1,-,-,TRBV4-3
TGTGCCAGCAGTGCTACGAGGGCTTATAACTATGGCTACACCTTC,CASSATRAYNYGYTF,TRBJ1-2,-,-,TRBV6-2/TRBV6-3
TGTGCCAGCATCTCGGGCAGGGGAATCGAGCAGTACTTC,CASISGRGIEQYF,TRBJ2-7,-,-,TRBV2
TGTGCCAGCAGCGTAGACCGGGTCAGGGGACCCTATGGCTACACCTTC,CASSVDRVRGPYGYTF,TRBJ1-2,-,-,TRBV9
TGTGCCTGGAGTGTAAATTTCAGGGCCCACGAGCAGTACTTC,CAWSVNFRAHEQYF,TRBJ2-7,-,-,TRBV30
TGTGCCAGCAGCAAGTCAGGGGGCGCAGCTAATGAAAAACTGTTTTTT,CASSKSGGAANEKLFF,TRBJ1-4,-,TRBD1,TRBV7-6
TGCGCCAGCAGCCAAGTTAGGACTATGTCAGATACGCAGTATTTT,CASSQVRTMSDTQYF,TRBJ2-3,-,-,TRBV4-3
TGTGCCAGCAGCGCGGGACAGGGGACCTTCTATGGCTACACCTTC,CASSAGQGTFYGYTF,TRBJ1-2,-,TRBD1,TRBV7-2
TGTGCCAGCAGCTTAGGTCTAGCGGGGAACAATGAGCAGTTCTTC,CASSLGLAGNNEQFF,TRBJ2-1,-,TRBD2,TRBV7-6
TGTGCCAGCAGCCTAGGCAGGGTCGGGCCGCCCAATGAGCAGTTCTTC,CASSLGRVGPPNEQFF,TRBJ2-1,-,-,TRBV7-8
TGTGCCAGCAGTCACCGGACTAGCGGGGCGAATTACTACGAGCAGTACTTC,CASSHRTSGANYYEQYF,TRBJ2-7,-,TRBD2,TRBV27
TGTGCCAGCAGCCCCAAGAGACGGGGGGAGACCCAGTACTTC,CASSPKRRGETQYF,TRBJ2-5,-,-,TRBV7-2
TGTGCCACCAGTGATCCGAGAACAGGGGGGTTAACCACAGATACGCAGTATTTT,CATSDPRTGGLTTDTQYF,TRBJ2-3,-,TRBD1,TRBV24-1
TGTGCCAGCAGACATTACACGGGGTTCAATGAGCAGTTCTTC,CASRHYTGFNEQFF,TRBJ2-1,-,-,TRBV6-5
TGTGCCAGCAGCGCAGGACGGGGGGTGAATGAAAAACTGTTTTTT,CASSAGRGVNEKLFF,TRBJ1-4,-,-,TRBV5-8
TGTGCCAGCAGTCGGACTAGCGGGGCAACCCAAGGGGAGACCCAGTACTTC,CASSRTSGATQGETQYF,TRBJ2-5,-,TRBD2,TRBV6-6
TGTGCCAGCAGCTCCCAGACAGGCCCCGTTGTTATCGGGGAGCTGTTTTTT,CASSSQTGPVVIGELFF,TRBJ2-2,-,-,TRBV9
TGTGCCTGGAGTGCCGGGACAGGCGGAACAACTAATGAAAAACTGTTTTTT,CAWSAGTGGTTNEKLFF,TRBJ1-4,few,TRBD1,TRBV30
TGTGCCAGCAGCTTATGGGCAGCAAGTAGCTCCTACAATGAGCAGTTCTTC,CASSLWAASSSYNEQFF,TRBJ2-1,once,-,TRBV7-9
TGCGCCAGCATTCACAGGGCTGCTCAGCCCCAGCATTTT,CASIHRAAQPQHF,TRBJ1-5,-,-,TRBV23-1
TGTGCCAGCAGTGACGAACCGGGGATCACCGGGGAGCTGTTTTTT,CASSDEPGITGELFF,TRBJ2-2,-,-,TRBV6-4
TGTGCCAGCAGTTACACCCAGGGCTATGGCTACACCTTC,CASSYTQGYGYTF,TRBJ1-2,-,-,TRBV6-2/TRBV6-3
TGTGCCAGCAGCTTTCCTACAGGGATCTACGAGCAGTACTTC,CASSFPTGIYEQYF,TRBJ2-7,-,-,TRBV5-6
TGTGCCAGCAGCCAAGAGGACAGGGAAGGTCCACCCCTCCACTTT,CASSQEDREGPPLHF,TRBJ1-6,-,TRBD1,TRBV4-2
TGTGCCAGCAGCGCGCGTCGAAACACTGAAGCTTTCTTT,CASSARRNTEAFF,TRBJ1-1,-,-,TRBV7-2
TGTGCCAGCAGCTTAGATTCTAGCGGATACTACGAGCAGTACTTC,CASSLDSSGYYEQYF,TRBJ2-7,many,TRBD2,TRBV7-3